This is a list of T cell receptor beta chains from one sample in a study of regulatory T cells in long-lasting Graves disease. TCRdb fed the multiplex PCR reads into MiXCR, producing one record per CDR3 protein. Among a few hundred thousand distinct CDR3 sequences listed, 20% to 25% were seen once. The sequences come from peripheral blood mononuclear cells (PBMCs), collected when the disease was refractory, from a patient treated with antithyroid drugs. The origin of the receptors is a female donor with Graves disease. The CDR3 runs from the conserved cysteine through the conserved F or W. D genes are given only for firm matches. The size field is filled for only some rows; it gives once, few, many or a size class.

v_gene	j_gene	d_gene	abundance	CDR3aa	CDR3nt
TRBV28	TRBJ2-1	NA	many	CASGYYNEQFF	TGTGCCAGCGGTTACTACAATGAGCAGTTCTTC
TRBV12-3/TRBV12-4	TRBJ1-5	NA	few	CASSLATDSGPQHF	TGTGCCAGCAGTTTAGCCACCGATTCGGGGCCCCAGCATTTT
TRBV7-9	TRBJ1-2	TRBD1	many	CASSSYWPGQEFYGYTF	TGTGCCAGCAGCTCCTACTGGCCGGGACAGGAGTTCTATGGCTACACCTTC
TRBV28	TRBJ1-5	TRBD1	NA	CASSTAGGQPQHF	TGTGCCAGCAGTACCGCAGGGGGTCAGCCCCAGCATTTT
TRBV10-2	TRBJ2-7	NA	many	CASSVQTYEQYF	TGCGCCAGCAGTGTTCAGACGTACGAGCAGTACTTC
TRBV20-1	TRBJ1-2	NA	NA	CSAPPGQGRNYGYTF	TGCAGTGCCCCTCCCGGGCAGGGCCGAAACTATGGCTACACCTTC
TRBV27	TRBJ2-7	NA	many	CASSFGGHGGEQYF	TGTGCCAGCAGTTTCGGAGGGCACGGGGGCGAGCAGTACTTC
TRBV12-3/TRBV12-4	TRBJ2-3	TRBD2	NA	CASRHTGGSTDTQYF	TGTGCCAGCAGACACACGGGGGGAAGCACAGATACGCAGTATTTT
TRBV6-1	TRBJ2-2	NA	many	CASGTAPGNTGELFF	TGTGCCAGCGGCACAGCACCAGGGAACACCGGGGAGCTGTTTTTT
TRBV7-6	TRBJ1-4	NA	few	CASSLGPLTAATNEKLFF	TGTGCCAGCAGCTTAGGGCCTCTGACAGCGGCAACTAATGAAAAACTGTTTTTT
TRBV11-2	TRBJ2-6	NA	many	CASSFQWSANVLTF	TGTGCCAGCAGCTTTCAGTGGAGTGCCAACGTCCTGACTTTC
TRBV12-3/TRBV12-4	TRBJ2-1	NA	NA	CASSFELSSYNEQFF	TGTGCCAGCAGTTTTGAGTTAAGCTCCTACAATGAGCAGTTCTTC
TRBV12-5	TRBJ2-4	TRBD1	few	CASGGQGPRGSAKNIQYF	TGTGCTAGTGGAGGACAGGGGCCTCGCGGGAGTGCCAAAAACATTCAGTACTTC
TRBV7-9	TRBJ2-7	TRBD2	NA	CASSLGLAGEHSYEQYF	TGTGCCAGCAGCTTGGGACTAGCGGGGGAGCATAGCTACGAGCAGTACTTC
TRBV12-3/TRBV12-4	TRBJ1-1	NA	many	CASSPERGFLEAFF	TGTGCCAGCAGCCCCGAGAGGGGATTTTTAGAAGCTTTCTTT
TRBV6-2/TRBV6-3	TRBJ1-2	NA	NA	CASSNDPGLFYGYTF	TGTGCCAGCAGTAATGATCCGGGACTATTCTATGGCTACACCTTC
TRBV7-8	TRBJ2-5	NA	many	CASSLGDRPETQYF	TGTGCCAGCAGCTTAGGTGACAGACCAGAGACCCAGTACTTC
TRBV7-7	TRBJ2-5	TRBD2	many	CASSQLAGVQETQYF	TGTGCTAGCAGCCAACTAGCGGGGGTACAAGAGACCCAGTACTTC
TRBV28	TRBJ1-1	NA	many	CASSSRQGSAEAFF	TGTGCCAGCAGTTCTCGCCAGGGTTCGGCTGAAGCTTTCTTT
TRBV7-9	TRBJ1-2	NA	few	CASSGTGLNYGYTF	TGTGCCAGCAGCGGTACGGGATTAAACTATGGCTACACCTTC
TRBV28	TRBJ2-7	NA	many	CASSSGLGANGDEQYF	TGTGCCAGCAGTTCTGGGTTGGGGGCGAACGGAGACGAGCAGTACTTC
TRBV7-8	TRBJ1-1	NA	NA	CASSLGVRPTEAFF	TGTGCCAGCAGCTTAGGTGTCCGGCCCACTGAAGCTTTCTTT
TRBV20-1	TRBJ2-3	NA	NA	CSARDRVADTQYF	TGCAGTGCTAGAGACAGGGTAGCAGATACGCAGTATTTT
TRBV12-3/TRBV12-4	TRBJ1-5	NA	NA	CASSSGVEQPQHF	TGTGCCAGCAGTTCGGGGGTTGAGCAGCCCCAGCATTTT
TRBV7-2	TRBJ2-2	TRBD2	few	CASSQMGGTNTGELFF	TGTGCCAGCAGCCAAATGGGGGGGACGAACACCGGGGAGCTGTTTTTT
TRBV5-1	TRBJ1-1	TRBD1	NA	CASSLTPLDRTQNTEAFF	TGCGCCAGCAGCTTGACCCCTCTGGACAGGACCCAGAACACTGAAGCTTTCTTT
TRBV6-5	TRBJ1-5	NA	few	CASSYSGGHISNQPQHF	TGTGCCAGCAGTTACTCGGGGGGTCACATTAGCAATCAGCCCCAGCATTTT
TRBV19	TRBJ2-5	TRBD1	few	CASSIGQAQETQYF	TGTGCCAGTAGTATTGGACAGGCTCAAGAGACCCAGTACTTC